The 14 T cell receptor beta chains presented below share a single source sample, sequenced in a study of beta chain features in type 1 diabetes. The antigens these receptors bind are not known. The study reverse transcribed the entire isolated RNA, so it sequenced expressed TCRB transcripts. TCRdb's table, derived via immunoSEQ multiplex PCR, lists solely in-frame clones and lacks some. The profile covers about 740,000 clones, with around an eighth appearing a single time and approximately 0.02% taken by the ten largest. Points from the study as a whole: People with Type 1 diabetes carried modestly yet significantly shorter TCRB CDR3s in all four CD4+ subsets.

Sequencing was done on a sample of naive CD4+ T cells from blood. These receptors were taken from a man aged 18 to 35 with type 1 diabetes.

The chain uses TRBV11-3 and TRBJ1-4; tentative D call: TRBD1 (5 bases). The CDR3 totals 18 residues. Germline V gene sequence: CDR1 SGHNT, CDR2 YENEEA. V lost 1 base, J lost 7 bases, and 22 bases lay in between. CDR3 protein: CASSLGKGTILTAEKLFF. In nucleotides, the CDR3 is TGTGCCAGCAGCTTAGGGAAGGGGACGATCTTAACGGCTGAAAAACTGTTTTTT.

This clone was counted between two and nine times. The V gene is TRBV30, the J gene TRBJ2-2; D possibly uses TRBD1 or TRBD2 (5 bases each). The CDR3 spans 16 residues. The V and J ends lost 3 bases and 6 bases respectively, with 20 bases between them. Germline assignment: CDR1 GTSNPN and CDR2 SVGIG (reference sequence). Here the CDR3 reads CAWSPSGTLKPGELFF. Written as DNA, the CDR3 is TGTGCCTGGAGCCCCTCCGGGACCCTTAAACCCGGGGAGCTGTTTTTT.

CDR3 coding DNA: TGTGCCACCAGCAGAGATAGGGGGACTAACCTCCCCGATGAGCAGTTCTTC. Protein product: CATSRDRGTNLPDEQFF. The rearrangement links TRBV15 to TRBJ2-1; the D gene is possibly TRBD2 (7 bases). CDR3 length: 17 amino acids. Per the germline V gene, CDR1 is LNHNV and CDR2 is YYDKDF (reference sequence). V lost 0 bases to trimming and J lost 8 bases, with 20 bases between them.

This clone was counted only a few times. The chain recombines TRBV5-4 with TRBJ2-7; 8 nucleotides align to TRBD1. V lost 4 bases, J lost 3 bases, and 6 bases stayed unmatched. The germline CDR1 and CDR2 sequences are SGHNT and YYREEE (reference sequence). This CDR3 contains 14 residues. The CDR3 region has the DNA TGTGCCAGCAGCCTACAGGGGGGACTCTACGAGCAGTACTTC. Translation: CASSLQGGLYEQYF.

This clone was observed a handful of times. The J gene is TRBJ2-7, the V gene TRBV6-5; a possible D gene is TRBD1 (5 bases). V dropped 6 bases and J dropped 1 base, with 16 bases sitting between them. The CDR3 runs to 15 residues. The germline CDR1 and CDR2 sequences are MNHEY and SVGAGI. The CDR3 loop reads CASSPWTPKSYEQYF. The CDR3 nucleotides read TGTGCCAGCAGCCCCTGGACACCAAAATCCTACGAGCAGTACTTC.

The V and J genes are TRBV2 and TRBJ1-2; D is uncertain. V lost 4 bases, J lost 2 bases, and 11 bases lay in between. CDR1 SNHLY and CDR2 FYNNEI come from the germline V gene. CDR3 size: 14 residues. The CDR3 DNA is TGTGCCAGCAGTGGTCGTCAGAACAACTATGGCTACACCTTC. Residues: CASSGRQNNYGYTF.

The chain uses TRBV20-1 and TRBJ2-1; D is uncertain. Trimming took 5 bases from V and 12 from J, leaving 14 bases between them. Germline lookup yields CDR1 DFQATT and CDR2 SNEGSKA (reference sequence). This CDR3 contains 11 residues. The DNA for the CDR3 is TGCAGTGCTGAAACTACGGTCGTGCAGTTCTTC. Encoded protein: CSAETTVVQFF.

The J gene is TRBJ1-4, the V gene TRBV6-5; no firm D call. Trimming pared 8 bases from V and 7 bases from J, leaving 17 bases between. CDR3 length: 14 residues. Germline CDR1 reads MNHEY; CDR2 reads SVGAGI. In DNA form, the CDR3 reads TGTGCCAGCCGGCTGACGGCAGTGGCTGAAAAACTGTTTTTT. This codes for CASRLTAVAEKLFF.

V is TRBV5-1 and J is TRBJ1-2; the D gene is possibly TRBD1 (5 bases). The germline V gene encodes CDR1 SGHRS and CDR2 YFSETQ. Trimming removed 0 bases at V and 7 bases at J, with 10 bases between. This CDR3 contains 13 residues. The DNA for the CDR3 is TGCGCCAGCAGCTTGGCAGGGAGGAGTGGCTACACCTTC. It specifies CASSLAGRSGYTF.

The chain couples TRBV4-1 to TRBJ1-4; no clear D. V lost 4 bases and J 0 bases, leaving 9 bases between the germline ends. The CDR3 extends over 15 amino acids. The germline gives CDR1 MGHRA, CDR2 YSYEKL. The CDR3 loop is CASSPRQATNEKLFF. CDR3 sequence (DNA): TGCGCCAGCAGCCCTCGACAAGCAACTAATGAAAAACTGTTTTTT.

This clone was detected only a few times. V and J are TRBV13 and TRBJ2-7, with D possibly being TRBD2 (6 bases). Trimming left V 2 bases short and J 2 bases short, with 10 bases between. CDR3 length: 14 amino acids. Germline CDR1 and CDR2: PRHDT and FYEKMQ (reference sequence). The CDR3 DNA sequence: TGTGCCAGCAGCTTATGGCGGGGAGCCTACGAGCAGTACTTC. Translated, it gives CASSLWRGAYEQYF.

The V and J genes are TRBV28 and TRBJ2-5; D is uncertain. The V end was cut by 4 bases, the J end by 5 bases, with 8 bases between. The CDR3 consists of 12 residues. Germline CDR1 reads MDHEN; CDR2 reads SYDVKM. CDR3 amino acids: CASSSQMETQYF. Here the CDR3 DNA reads TGTGCCAGCAGTTCCCAAATGGAGACCCAGTACTTC.

This chain uses TRBV10-2 with TRBJ2-3; D possibly corresponds to TRBD1 (6 bases). The CDR3 spans 13 residues. Germline CDR1 and CDR2: WSHSY and SAAADI. Between the trimmed V and J ends, which lost 6 bases and 5 bases, there was a span of 12 bases. The CDR3 spells CASSDTGIDTQYF. The CDR3 region has the DNA TGCGCCAGCAGCGATACAGGGATAGATACGCAGTATTTT.

This clone was counted between two and nine times. This chain links TRBV30 with TRBJ2-1; D gene uncertain. The CDR3 is made up of 12 amino acids. V dropped 0 bases and J dropped 7 bases, with 7 bases sitting between them. Per germline, CDR1 GTSNPN and CDR2 SVGIG (reference sequence). The CDR3 sequence: CAWSVNPNEQFF. In DNA form, the CDR3 reads TGTGCCTGGAGTGTAAATCCGAATGAGCAGTTCTTC.